One and the same sample provided the 10 T cell receptor beta chains below, sequenced in a study of PD-L1 blockade in urothelial cancer (dated by TCRdb to 2017 to 2019). Library generation was performed with the immunoSEQ multiplex PCR assay. The table comes from immuneACCESS by way of TCRdb, which keeps in-frame sequences with V and J called. Part of the clones is missing from these tables; in studies checked, under half for an unresolved V gene and the rest for unknown reasons. The sample records some 15,000 clones, 88% of which are singletons. The ten largest clones represent approximately 16% of the sample. Sequenced here: PBMCs, sampled around atezolizumab (anti-PD-L1) treatment. The receptors come from an older man with urothelial cancer.

The chain carries TRBV5-1 and TRBJ1-2; D unresolved. Germline CDR1 SGHRS, CDR2 YFSETQ. This CDR3 is built from 12 residues. V was cut by 4 bases and J by 5 bases, with 9 bases left in between. The CDR3 protein is CASSPGMYGYTF. CDR3 in DNA: TGCGCCAGCAGCCCGGGGATGTATGGCTACACCTTC.

The rearrangement uses TRBV6-1 and TRBJ2-1; TRBD2 matches at 12 bases. Germline CDR1 is MNHNS and CDR2 is SASEGT. CDR3 length equals 15 residues. The ends lost 7 bases at V and 6 bases at J; junction bases unmatched: 7. CDR3 region: CASTDPLAGGNEQFF. The CDR3 nucleotides read TGTGCCAGCACCGACCCACTAGCGGGGGGCAATGAGCAGTTCTTC.

The J gene is TRBJ2-7, the V gene TRBV27; possible D gene TRBD1, 6 bases. CDR1 is MNHEY, CDR2 SMNVEV, per germline (reference sequence). CDR3 length: 13 residues. Trimming left V 6 bases short and J 3 bases short, with 12 bases between. As DNA, the CDR3 is TGTGCCAGCAGCATCGGACAGTTCTACGAGCAGTACTTC. Its translation: CASSIGQFYEQYF.

The V call is TRBV6-5, the J call TRBJ1-5, with TRBD1 identical over 8 bases. Germline loops: CDR1 MNHEY, CDR2 SVGAGI. J gave up 7 bases and V 5 bases, and 7 bases lay outside the gene matches. CDR3 length: 14 residues. The CDR3 bases are TGTGCCAGCAGTAACCGACAGGGGAACCAGCCCCAGCATTTT. It encodes CASSNRQGNQPQHF.

This clone was observed a few times. The DNA of the CDR3 is TGTGCCTGGAGTGTCAGGGGAGATCAGCCCCAGCATTTT. It translates to CAWSVRGDQPQHF. This chain joins TRBV30 and TRBJ1-5; tentative D call: TRBD1 (6 bases). This CDR3 is 13 amino acids long. CDR1 is GTSNPN, CDR2 SVGIG, per germline (reference sequence). V gave up 0 bases and J gave up 5 bases, with 8 bases separating them.

Comments on this clone: One end of the junction does not line up with germline, which may come from a read error. The V gene is TRBV27, the J gene TRBJ1-2; D is possibly TRBD1 (5 bases). The CDR3 is 15 amino acids. CDR1 MNHEY and CDR2 SMNVEV come from the germline V gene (reference sequence). The CDR3 DNA follows: TGTGCCAGCAGTTTAGAAGGACCAGGGCGATATGGCTACGCCTTC. Translation: CASSLEGPGRYGYAF.

The sample holds a few counts of this clone. The chain joins TRBV28 to TRBJ1-2; D is possibly TRBD1 (6 bases). Trimming stripped 8 bases from V and 8 bases from J, with 18 bases between. The germline CDR1 and CDR2 sequences are MDHEN and SYDVKM. The CDR3 sequence is 13 residues long. The CDR3 DNA reads as TGTGCCAGCCGTATCGGACAGAGAGACGGCTACACCTTC. This codes for CASRIGQRDGYTF.

The rearrangement links TRBV30 to TRBJ1-2, with D perhaps TRBD1 (6 bases). The CDR3 contains 13 residues. The germline gives CDR1 GTSNPN, CDR2 SVGIG (reference sequence). The germline V and J ends were trimmed by 7 bases and 4 bases, with 16 bases remaining between them. The CDR3 is CAYRRGRVYGYTF. The CDR3 bases are TGTGCCTATAGAAGGGGGAGAGTCTATGGCTACACCTTC.

This chain uses TRBV6-1 with TRBJ2-5, with TRBD1 matching 8 bases. The length of the CDR3 is 15 residues. V shed 5 bases and J 2 bases; nucleotides not matched to a gene: 7. The V gene's germline CDR1 is MNHNS and CDR2 SASEGT. The chain's CDR3 is CASSWDRREQETQYF. The DNA of the CDR3 is TGTGCCAGCAGTTGGGACAGGCGAGAGCAAGAGACCCAGTACTTC.

A single count supports this clone. The chain joins TRBV19 to TRBJ1-1; 7 nucleotides match TRBD1. With 1 base clipped from V and 1 base from J, the junction kept 3 bases outside the gene matches. The CDR3 spans 15 residues. Germline CDR1 reads LNHDA; CDR2 reads SQIVND (reference sequence). The CDR3 region has the DNA TGTGCCAGTAGTATAGGGACAGGAGGGAACACTGAAGCTTTCTTT. This encodes CASSIGTGGNTEAFF.